The TCR beta chain under discussion was sequenced for a study of cytomegalovirus exposure and HLA in healthy donors. Study-wide findings and caveats: TCR beta chain V- and J-gene trimming was linked, in a later analysis, to a missense variant in DCLRE1C. Apart from CMV serostatus, no immune exposure information was available.

A note on this clone: What it recognizes is unknown.

PCR used 60 Vbeta primers and 13 Jbeta primers. This table comes from immunoSEQ multiplex PCR, and its TCRdb copy is limited to in-frame clones, with some not included. Of 90,000 to 100,000 clones listed, around 73% are singletons. Germline V gene lookup returns CDR1 SEHNR and CDR2 FQNEAQ (reference sequence). The CDR3 contains 13 residues. J was trimmed by 2 bases and V by 9 bases; bases with no gene match: 4. Sequencing was done on a sample of PBMCs. This receptor was taken from a female donor in good health and CMV-seronegative. This sequence joins TRBV7-9 and TRBJ1-5; the match to TRBD1 covers 7 bases. The CDR3 spells CARTGDCNQPQHF. The CDR3 DNA reads as TGTGCCAGAACAGGGGACTGCAATCAGCCCCAGCATTTT. The full variable domain, its missing parts supplied by reference TRBV7-9 and TRBJ1-5, is DTGVSQNPRHKITKRGQNVTFRCDPISEHNRLYWYRQTLGQGPEFLTYFQNEAQLEKSRLLSDRFSAERPKGSFSTLEIQRTEQGDSAMYLCARTGDCNQPQHFGDGTRLSIL.